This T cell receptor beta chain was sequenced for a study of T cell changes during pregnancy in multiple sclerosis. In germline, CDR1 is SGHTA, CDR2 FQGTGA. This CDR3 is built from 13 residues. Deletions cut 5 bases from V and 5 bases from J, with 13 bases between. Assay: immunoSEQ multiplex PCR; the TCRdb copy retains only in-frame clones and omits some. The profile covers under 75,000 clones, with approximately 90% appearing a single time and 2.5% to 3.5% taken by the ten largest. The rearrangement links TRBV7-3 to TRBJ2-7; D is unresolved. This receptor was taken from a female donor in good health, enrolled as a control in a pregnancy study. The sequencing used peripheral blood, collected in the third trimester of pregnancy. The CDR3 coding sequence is TGTGCCAGCAGCCCCTCAGGCGATAACGAGCAGTACTTC. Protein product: CASSPSGDNEQYF. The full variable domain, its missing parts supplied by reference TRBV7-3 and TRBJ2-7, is GAGVSQTPSNKVTEKGKYVELRCDPISGHTALYWYRQSLGQGPEFLIYFQGTGAADDSGLPNDRFFAVRPEGSVSTLKIQRTERGDSAVYLCASSPSGDNEQYFGPGTRLTVT.